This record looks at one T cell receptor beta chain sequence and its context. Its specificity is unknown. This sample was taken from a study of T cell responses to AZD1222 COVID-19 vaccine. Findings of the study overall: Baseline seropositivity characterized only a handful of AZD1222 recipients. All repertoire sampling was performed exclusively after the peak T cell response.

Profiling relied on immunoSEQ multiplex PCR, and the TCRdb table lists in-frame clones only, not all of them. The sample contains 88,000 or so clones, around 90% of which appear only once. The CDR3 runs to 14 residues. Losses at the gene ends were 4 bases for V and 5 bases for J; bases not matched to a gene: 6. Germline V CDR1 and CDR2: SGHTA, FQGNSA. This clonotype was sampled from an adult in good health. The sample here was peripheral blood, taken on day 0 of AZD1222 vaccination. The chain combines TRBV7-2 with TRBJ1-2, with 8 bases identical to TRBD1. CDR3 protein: CASSSGTGLYGYTF. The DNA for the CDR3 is TGTGCCAGCAGCTCCGGGACAGGCCTATATGGCTACACCTTC.